This TCR beta chain was recorded in a study of blood T cells in healthy people across ages. Overall study findings and caveats: No conclusive comparison of naive versus antigen-experienced cells was possible with unsorted PBMCs.

The CDR3 is made up of 12 amino acids. Trimming pared 8 bases from V and 8 bases from J, leaving 15 bases between. Next came a second PCR, run for roughly 6 to 11 cycles, which used a sample-barcoded 5' primer along with a J-beta primer mix. Using its own MiXCR run on the 5' RACE reads, TCRdb lists one record per CDR3 protein. This sample has more than 1,400,000 distinct CDR3 sequences, with 42% found just once. This clonotype was seen a handful of times. Its specificity is unknown. The chain employs TRBV12-3 or TRBV12-4 and TRBJ1-1, with a possible D match to TRBD1 (5 bases). The origin of this receptor is a woman under 30 in good health. Sequencing was performed on blood. The CDR3 nucleotides are TGTGCCAGCGGCCGGGGCAGCATAGAAGCTTTCTTT. This sequence encodes CASGRGSIEAFF.